The 22 T cell receptor beta chains presented below share a single source sample, sequenced in a study of vaccination and CD4 T cells after COVID-19. The Oncomine TCR Beta short-read assay was applied to DNA of cultured CD4+ T cells. TCRdb reprocessed the PCR reads via MiXCR and lists one record per CDR3 protein. Of more than 13,000 distinct CDR3 sequences in the sample, about 61% are singletons; the top ten hold 6.5% to 9%. Treatment specified: roughly ten-day PBMC culture with coronavirus spike peptide pools or control peptides (ViraFEST assay). Their specific antigens are unknown. The sequenced sample was CD4+ T cells from blood, cultured in vitro. The receptors shown here come from a human donor who had recovered from COVID-19.

This clonotype was detected a few times. This chain joins TRBV20-1 and TRBJ2-7; 8 nucleotides align to TRBD2. The V and J ends lost 6 bases and 0 bases, in that order; junction bases with no gene match: 10. CDR1 DFQATT and CDR2 SNEGSKA come from the germline V gene (reference sequence). The CDR3 spans 15 residues. The CDR3 region has the DNA TGCAGTGCGCCCGGTGGCGGGAGGACCTCCTACGAGCAGTACTTC. This sequence encodes CSAPGGGRTSYEQYF.

In its sample, this clonotype was seen a few times. V usage is TRBV7-8 and J usage is TRBJ2-4, with a weak D call TRBD2 (5 bases). This CDR3 contains 13 residues. With 5 bases removed from V and 6 bases from J, the gap between germline ends came to 11 bases. Per the germline V gene, CDR1 is SGHVS and CDR2 is FQNEAQ. The CDR3 protein is CASSQVEGNIQYF. CDR3 DNA: TGTGCCAGCAGCCAAGTCGAGGGAAACATTCAGTACTTC.

V is TRBV5-1 and J is TRBJ2-1, with TRBD2 matching 11 bases. CDR3 length: 14 amino acids. Germline V gene lookup returns CDR1 SGHRS and CDR2 YFSETQ. The V segment lost 3 bases and the J segment 8 bases; nucleotides outside the gene matches: 4. CDR3 sequence reads: CASSSGTSGDEQFF. The DNA for the CDR3 is TGCGCCAGCAGCTCCGGGACTAGCGGAGATGAGCAGTTCTTC.

V usage is TRBV27 and J usage is TRBJ1-6, with D possibly TRBD1 on 5 matching bases. CDR1 is MNHEY and CDR2 is SMNVEV in the germline V gene (reference sequence). This CDR3 has 17 amino acids. Trimming shortened V by 6 bases and J by 0 bases, and 15 bases separated the two germline ends. DNA of the CDR3: TGTGCCAGCAGCCGACAGACCTCTTACTCCTATAATTCACCCCTCCACTTT. Translated: CASSRQTSYSYNSPLHF.

This chain connects TRBV10-1 to TRBJ2-5, with D perhaps TRBD2 (6 bases). The V gene lost 1 base and the J gene lost 2 bases, with 14 bases spanning the gap. The CDR3 totals 16 residues. Per the germline V gene, CDR1 is WNHNN and CDR2 is SYGVQD (reference sequence). CDR3 bases: TGCGCCAGCAGTGAGTTAGCGAGCGGGTTACAAGAGACCCAGTACTTC. Its translation is CASSELASGLQETQYF.

This chain joins TRBV6-1 and TRBJ1-1, with TRBD1 identical over 7 bases. The germline gives CDR1 MNHNS, CDR2 SASEGT. The trim removed 7 bases at V and 4 bases at J, leaving 9 bases unmatched. The CDR3 has 14 residues. The DNA for the CDR3 is TGTGCCAGCAAGGTCCAGGGGGATAGCACTGAAGCTTTCTTT. This translates into CASKVQGDSTEAFF.

V is TRBV28 and J is TRBJ2-7; D could derive from TRBD1 or TRBD2 (5 bases each). Germline CDR1 reads MDHEN; CDR2 reads SYDVKM. With 7 bases removed from V and 3 bases from J, the gap between germline ends came to 10 bases. CDR3 length: 12 amino acids. The CDR3 nucleotides read TGTGCCAGCACAGGGACGGACTACGAGCAGTACTTC. It yields the protein CASTGTDYEQYF. The full variable domain, its missing parts supplied by reference TRBV28 and TRBJ2-7, is DVKVTQSSRYLVKRTGEKVFLECVQDMDHENMFWYRQDPGLGLRLIYFSYDVKMKEKGDIPEGYSVSREKKERFSLILESASTNQTSMYLCASTGTDYEQYFGPGTRLTVT.

The chain joins TRBV6-5 to TRBJ1-1; D is possibly TRBD1 (5 bases). The CDR3 sequence is 13 residues long. The V end was cut by 0 bases, the J end by 4 bases, with 6 bases between. From germline, CDR1 is MNHEY and CDR2 SVGAGI. This chain's CDR3 is CASSYSGVTEAFF. The CDR3 DNA reads as TGTGCCAGCAGTTACTCGGGGGTCACTGAAGCTTTCTTT.

The table lists this clonotype with a few counts. V is TRBV7-6 and J is TRBJ1-5; D unclear. This CDR3 has 13 residues. The V end lost 2 bases, the J end lost 5 bases, and 7 bases lay between the germline ends. Germline loops: CDR1 SGHVS, CDR2 FNYEAQ. The CDR3 DNA sequence: TGTGCCAGCAGCTTAAGGTTGGATCAGCCCCAGCATTTT. It is translated as CASSLRLDQPQHF.

The chain is built from TRBV2 and TRBJ2-5; 10 nucleotides match TRBD2. The germline gives CDR1 SNHLY, CDR2 FYNNEI. The CDR3 length is 17 residues. Trimming cost V 7 bases and J 4 bases; bases outside gene matches: 15. This CDR3 is CASTDERAAGGRETQYF. The CDR3 coding sequence is TGTGCCAGCACCGACGAGAGGGCAGCGGGAGGGAGAGAGACCCAGTACTTC.

This chain links TRBV12-3 or TRBV12-4 with TRBJ1-2; D call uncertain. Trimming left V 6 bases short and J 3 bases short, with 11 bases between. The CDR3 is 13 residues long. CDR3 amino acids: CASSPNTDYGYTF. DNA for the CDR3: TGTGCCAGCAGCCCAAACACGGACTATGGCTACACCTTC.

The chain is built from TRBV28 and TRBJ1-5; possible D gene TRBD1, 5 bases. The CDR3 runs 13 residues. CDR1 and CDR2 (germline): MDHEN, SYDVKM. V shed 6 bases and J shed 10 bases, with 16 bases lying between them. The CDR3 spells CASSPQESQPQHF. The CDR3 region has the DNA TGTGCCAGCAGCCCACAGGAATCGCAACCCCAGCATTTT.

The chain combines TRBV6-2 or TRBV6-3 with TRBJ2-5, with 9 bases lining up with TRBD2. V shed 6 bases and J 3 bases; nucleotides not matched to a gene: 8. Germline values: CDR1 MNHEY, CDR2 SVGEGT. The CDR3 covers 15 residues. The CDR3 is CASRRFSGSEETQYF. The CDR3 DNA is TGTGCCAGCAGACGATTTAGCGGGAGTGAAGAGACCCAGTACTTC.

The V and J genes are TRBV27 and TRBJ2-1; 9 bases line up with TRBD2. Judging by the DNA end, TRBJ2-7 fits better; the J call may be wrong. The CDR3 loop spans 14 amino acids. CDR1 is MNHEY and CDR2 is SMNVEV in the germline V gene (reference sequence). CDR3 sequence (DNA): TGTGCCAGCAGTTCCTATAGCGGGAGACGCGAGCAGTACTTC. Protein sequence: CASSSYSGRREQYF.

The chain couples TRBV7-3 to TRBJ1-2; D is possibly TRBD1 (5 bases). Germline CDR1 is SGHTA and CDR2 is FQGTGA. Trimming stripped 4 bases from V and 8 bases from J, with 11 bases between. CDR3 size: 12 residues. The CDR3: CASSSQGGGYTF. DNA for the CDR3: TGTGCCAGCAGCTCCCAGGGCGGAGGCTACACCTTC.

The J gene is TRBJ2-7, the V gene TRBV7-8; 10 bases agree with TRBD2. V shed 1 base and J 3 bases; nucleotides not matched to a gene: 3. The CDR3 covers 15 residues. Germline assignment: CDR1 SGHVS and CDR2 FQNEAQ. The CDR3 sequence is CASSLVAGGRYEQYF. The CDR3 DNA reads as TGTGCCAGCAGCTTAGTAGCGGGAGGTCGCTACGAGCAGTACTTC. The whole variable domain, remainder taken from reference TRBV7-8 and TRBJ2-7, is GAGVSQSPRYKVAKRGQDVALRCDPISGHVSLFWYQQALGQGPEFLTYFQNEAQLDKSGLPSDRFFAERPEGSVSTLKIQRTQQEDSAVYLCASSLVAGGRYEQYFGPGTRLTVT.

The genes are TRBV7-6 and TRBJ2-7; TRBD2 matches at 10 bases. The V gene end was trimmed by 5 bases and the J gene end by 5 bases; junction bases not matched to a gene: 9. This CDR3 has 15 amino acids. Germline-derived CDR1 and CDR2 are SGHVS and FNYEAQ. DNA for the CDR3: TGTGCCAGCAGCGCGCTAGCGGGGGCCCAGGACGAGCAGTACTTC. This encodes CASSALAGAQDEQYF. The full variable domain, rest sourced from reference TRBV7-6 and TRBJ2-7, is GAGVSQSPRYKVTKRGQDVALRCDPISGHVSLYWYRQALGQGPEFLTYFNYEAQQDKSGLPNDRFSAERPEGSISTLTIQRTEQRDSAMYRCASSALAGAQDEQYFGPGTRLTVT.

J is TRBJ1-5 and V is TRBV28, with 9 bases fitting TRBD1. CDR1 MDHEN and CDR2 SYDVKM come from the germline V gene. CDR3 size: 14 residues. J lost 6 bases, V lost 7 bases, and 7 bases had no gene match. This CDR3 reads CASIPGTGSQPQHF. Here the CDR3 DNA reads TGTGCCAGCATCCCCGGGACAGGGAGTCAGCCCCAGCATTTT.

This clonotype was detected only a few times. The V call is TRBV7-3, the J call TRBJ2-1; 11 positions agree with TRBD2. The V segment lost 1 base and the J segment 7 bases; nucleotides outside the gene matches: 3. Looked up from germline, CDR1 is SGHTA and CDR2 is FQGTGA. This CDR3 region has 15 residues. The DNA of the CDR3 is TGTGCCAGCAGCTTAAGGACTAGCGGGCAAAATGAGCAGTTCTTC. It yields the protein CASSLRTSGQNEQFF. Full variable domain (remainder filled in from reference TRBV7-3 and TRBJ2-1): GAGVSQTPSNKVTEKGKYVELRCDPISGHTALYWYRQSLGQGPEFLIYFQGTGAADDSGLPNDRFFAVRPEGSVSTLKIQRTERGDSAVYLCASSLRTSGQNEQFFGPGTRLTVL.

V usage is TRBV20-1 and J usage is TRBJ2-7; 8 bases are a match to TRBD1. The CDR3 is 12 residues long. Trimming cost V 6 bases and J 5 bases; bases outside gene matches: 6. Germline-derived CDR1 and CDR2 are DFQATT and SNEGSKA (reference sequence). CDR3 sequence (DNA): TGCAGTGCCCTAATGACAGGGGACGAGCAGTACTTC. Translating gives CSALMTGDEQYF.

This chain uses TRBV7-9 with TRBJ2-3, with 13 positions matching TRBD2. The ends lost 8 bases at V and 2 bases at J; junction bases unmatched: 7. The CDR3 runs 16 residues. Germline V gene sequence: CDR1 SEHNR, CDR2 FQNEAQ (reference sequence). The CDR3 sequence: CASDRTSGSLTDTQYF. CDR3 DNA sequence: TGTGCCAGCGACCGGACTAGCGGGAGTCTCACAGATACGCAGTATTTT.

J is TRBJ2-6 and V is TRBV15; D is unresolved. The CDR3 covers 14 residues. Germline CDR1 is LNHNV and CDR2 is YYDKDF (reference sequence). V lost 0 bases to trimming and J lost 8 bases, with 8 bases between them. This CDR3 is CATSRDPAPNVLTF. DNA for the CDR3: TGTGCCACCAGCAGAGATCCGGCCCCCAACGTCCTGACTTTC.